Listed here are 29 T cell receptor beta chains from one sample, sequenced in a study of blood T cell repertoires in COVID-19. Data came from immunoSEQ multiplex PCR; TCRdb stores just in-frame clones and leaves some out. The profile shows about 68,000 clones, around 82% of them singletons. The sample was peripheral blood. The receptor set was obtained from a man aged 50 or older with active COVID-19.

The rearrangement joins TRBV29-1 to TRBJ2-7; no firm D call. CDR3 size: 11 residues. V dropped 6 bases and J dropped 6 bases, with 12 bases sitting between them. Germline-derived CDR1 and CDR2 are SQVTM and ANQGSEA. CDR3: CSVTRSGEQYF. The CDR3 DNA sequence: TGCAGCGTCACCCGATCGGGCGAGCAGTACTTC.

V and J are TRBV18 and TRBJ1-1; D is unresolved. The CDR3 loop spans 13 amino acids. V was cut by 0 bases and J by 4 bases, with 6 bases left in between. CDR1 is KGHSH, CDR2 LQKENI, per germline. In DNA, the CDR3 is TGTGCCAGCTCACCACCGTCACTCACTGAAGCTTTCTTT. Translating gives CASSPPSLTEAFF.

The chain recombines TRBV29-1 with TRBJ2-1; D gene unclear. Trimming left V 4 bases short and J 10 bases short, with 11 bases between. This CDR3 is 11 amino acids long. The germline V gene has CDR1 SQVTM and CDR2 ANQGSEA. The CDR3 DNA sequence: TGCAGCGTTGTGAGAGAGGCGGAGCAGTTCTTC. Protein: CSVVREAEQFF.

The rearrangement links TRBV6-1 to TRBJ2-1; 10 positions match TRBD1. Germline trimming cut 0 bases from V and 2 bases from J; bases unmatched to any gene: 1. The CDR3 has 16 residues. Germline V gene data show CDR1 as MNHNS and CDR2 as SASEGT. As DNA, the CDR3 is TGTGCCAGCAGTGAAGCCGACAGGGGGCCCTACAATGAGCAGTTCTTC. This translates into CASSEADRGPYNEQFF.

The chain couples TRBV6-5 to TRBJ2-1; D is possibly TRBD2 (6 bases). Between the trimmed V and J ends, which lost 8 bases and 0 bases, there was a span of 8 bases. The length of the CDR3 is 13 residues. Germline CDR1 reads MNHEY; CDR2 reads SVGAGI. CDR3 loop: CASSGDSYNEQFF. The DNA of the CDR3 is TGTGCCAGCTCGGGGGACTCCTACAATGAGCAGTTCTTC.

V gene TRBV19 combines with J gene TRBJ1-1; TRBD1 agrees at 7 bases. V lost 1 base, J lost 0 bases, and 2 bases stayed unmatched. This CDR3 region has 15 residues. The germline gives CDR1 LNHDA, CDR2 SQIVND (reference sequence). CDR3 in DNA: TGTGCCAGTAGTATAGGGACAGGCCTGAACACTGAAGCTTTCTTT. The encoded protein is CASSIGTGLNTEAFF.

The genes are TRBV5-5 and TRBJ2-7; tentatively, D is TRBD2 (7 bases). The CDR3 covers 13 residues. The germline V gene has CDR1 SGHKS and CDR2 YYEKEE (reference sequence). V was clipped by 2 bases and J by 3 bases, with 9 bases between them. In DNA, the CDR3 is TGTGCCAGCAGCTTCGGGGGGCTCTACGAGCAGTACTTC. The encoded protein is CASSFGGLYEQYF.

This sequence joins TRBV7-9 and TRBJ1-2; 8 nucleotides agree with TRBD1. J gave up 8 bases and V 0 bases, and 2 bases lay outside the gene matches. The germline V gene has CDR1 SEHNR and CDR2 FQNEAQ (reference sequence). The CDR3 consists of 13 residues. The CDR3 spells CASSLAGQEGYTF. In DNA form, the CDR3 reads TGTGCCAGCAGCTTAGCGGGACAGGAAGGCTACACCTTC.

The V and J genes are TRBV10-3 and TRBJ2-7, with unresolved D. CDR1 is ENHRY, CDR2 SYGVKD, per germline. The CDR3 sequence is 13 residues long. The V end lost 3 bases, the J end lost 2 bases, and 8 bases lay between the germline ends. CDR3 sequence reads: CAISDGETYEQYF. CDR3 in DNA: TGTGCCATCAGTGACGGTGAGACCTACGAGCAGTACTTC.

V is TRBV19 and J is TRBJ1-1, with D tentatively TRBD1 (6 bases). CDR3 length equals 14 residues. The V gene lost 7 bases and the J gene lost 2 bases, with 14 bases spanning the gap. The germline V gene has CDR1 LNHDA and CDR2 SQIVND (reference sequence). The CDR3 sequence: CASNHRDTNTEAFF. The CDR3 DNA follows: TGTGCCAGTAACCACCGGGACACCAACACTGAAGCTTTCTTT.

The chain employs TRBV12-3 or TRBV12-4 and TRBJ1-1; perhaps TRBD1 as D (5 bases). Trimming pared 8 bases from V and 4 bases from J, leaving 14 bases between. The CDR3 extends over 13 amino acids. CDR3 sequence (DNA): TGTGCCAGCCAACCGGGGGGTGGCACTGAAGCTTTCTTT. It is translated as CASQPGGGTEAFF.

The chain couples TRBV7-2 to TRBJ1-2; a weak D match, TRBD1 (5 bases). V dropped 2 bases and J dropped 4 bases, with 8 bases sitting between them. CDR1 and CDR2 from the germline V gene are SGHTA and FQGNSA. The CDR3 runs to 13 residues. This chain's CDR3 is CASSLLTAYGYTF. The CDR3 bases are TGTGCCAGCAGCTTATTGACAGCCTATGGCTACACCTTC. Full variable domain (outside the CDR3, taken from reference TRBV7-2 and TRBJ1-2): GAGVSQSPSNKVTEKGKDVELRCDPISGHTALYWYRQSLGQGLEFLIYFQGNSAPDKSGLPSDRFSAERTGGSVSTLTIQRTQQEDSAVYLCASSLLTAYGYTFGSGTRLTVV.

The V call is TRBV3-1 (or the pseudogene TRBV3-2), the J call TRBJ2-2, with D perhaps TRBD2 (6 bases). The CDR3 extends over 17 amino acids. CDR1 is LGHDT, CDR2 YNNKEL, per germline (reference sequence). V was clipped by 0 bases and J by 7 bases, with 18 bases between them. The CDR3 reads CASSQDHDGGQGGELFF. The CDR3 region has the DNA TGTGCCAGCAGCCAAGATCATGATGGAGGGCAGGGCGGGGAGCTGTTTTTT.

CDR3 DNA sequence: TGTGCCAGCAGCTCCAGGGTAGGCTCTGGAAACACCATATATTTT. Amino acids: CASSSRVGSGNTIYF. The chain joins TRBV7-2 to TRBJ1-3, with D possibly matching TRBD1 (5 bases). V was cut by 4 bases and J by 0 bases, with 10 bases left in between. The length of the CDR3 is 15 residues. Germline-derived CDR1 and CDR2 are SGHTA and FQGNSA.

The chain is built from TRBV27 and TRBJ1-5; 7 bases are shared with TRBD1. Germline trimming cut 5 bases from V and 4 bases from J; bases unmatched to any gene: 5. CDR1 and CDR2 (germline): MNHEY, SMNVEV (reference sequence). The length of the CDR3 is 14 residues. The CDR3 is CASSKPGQNQPQHF. In DNA form, the CDR3 reads TGTGCCAGCAGTAAACCGGGACAGAATCAGCCCCAGCATTTT.

This sequence joins TRBV11-2 and TRBJ1-2; 10 nucleotides agree with TRBD1. The ends lost 4 bases at V and 5 bases at J; junction bases unmatched: 7. This CDR3 contains 15 residues. Germline CDR1 SGHAT, CDR2 FQNNGV. CDR3 nucleotide sequence: TGTGCCAGCAGCTCGTTGGGACAGGGGAGATATGGCTACACCTTC. Protein sequence: CASSSLGQGRYGYTF.

The chain links TRBV6-6 to TRBJ2-5; 7 nucleotides line up with TRBD2. Trimming cost V 2 bases and J 5 bases; bases outside gene matches: 2. The CDR3 length is 13 residues. Germline CDR1 is MNHNY and CDR2 is SVGAGI (reference sequence). CDR3 sequence: CASSYGEGETQYF. The CDR3 DNA is TGTGCCAGCAGTTACGGGGAGGGGGAGACCCAGTACTTC.

The chain links TRBV11-2 to TRBJ2-7, with TRBD2 matching over 15 bases. Germline CDR1 reads SGHAT; CDR2 reads FQNNGV. There are 19 residues in the CDR3. V lost 2 bases, J lost 2 bases, and 10 bases stayed unmatched. CDR3 amino acids: CASSLTGTSGGSSAYEQYF. CDR3 DNA sequence: TGTGCCAGCAGCTTAACCGGGACTAGCGGGGGGTCGTCCGCCTACGAGCAGTACTTC.

In this sample, this clone turned up a few times. The gene calls are TRBV7-9 and TRBJ2-7; 8 nucleotides align to TRBD1. V lost 1 base and J lost 1; bases outside the gene matches: 6. From germline, CDR1 is SEHNR and CDR2 FQNEAQ (reference sequence). The CDR3 runs 16 residues. CDR3 sequence: CASSLGGQGPSYEQYF. The CDR3 region has the DNA TGTGCCAGCAGCTTAGGTGGACAGGGTCCGTCCTACGAGCAGTACTTC.

The CDR3 loop is CASSQDLSGYYEQYF. In DNA, the CDR3 is TGTGCCAGCAGCCAAGATCTAAGCGGGTACTACGAGCAGTACTTC. The chain employs TRBV4-2 and TRBJ2-7; weak D call: TRBD2 (6 bases). V lost 0 bases and J 3 bases, leaving 12 bases between the germline ends. Germline V gives CDR1 LGHNA, CDR2 YNFKEQ. There are 15 residues in the CDR3.

This rearrangement joins TRBV10-3 to TRBJ2-5, with TRBD2 identical over 8 bases. The germline CDR1 and CDR2 sequences are ENHRY and SYGVKD. V was pared by 8 bases and J by 5 bases, with 22 bases of the junction left unmatched. This CDR3 has 18 residues. The CDR3 here is CAIPWRVGGRRWGETQYF. The CDR3, as DNA: TGTGCCATCCCCTGGAGGGTGGGCGGGAGGAGGTGGGGGGAGACCCAGTACTTC.

This rearrangement joins TRBV7-9 to TRBJ1-2, with 9 bases identical to TRBD1. Per germline, CDR1 SEHNR and CDR2 FQNEAQ (reference sequence). This CDR3 comprises 15 residues. V lost 4 bases and J lost 3; bases outside the gene matches: 6. In DNA form, the CDR3 reads TGTGCCAGCAGCTCTGGACAGGGGCGAGACTATGGCTACACCTTC. Protein sequence: CASSSGQGRDYGYTF.

The chain couples TRBV2 to TRBJ2-5; 7 bases agree with TRBD2. From germline, CDR1 is SNHLY and CDR2 FYNNEI. CDR3 length equals 15 residues. Trimming at V came to 6 bases and at J to 7 bases, leaving 14 bases not matched to a gene. The CDR3 DNA sequence: TGTGCCAGCAGGACGGAGTGGGAGGGCGGAGGGACCCAGTACTTC. Encoded protein: CASRTEWEGGGTQYF.

The V and J genes are TRBV18 and TRBJ2-7, with D tentatively TRBD2 (6 bases). V lost 3 bases, J lost 5 bases, and 14 bases lay in between. Germline V gene data show CDR1 as KGHSH and CDR2 as LQKENI. The CDR3 runs 14 residues. CDR3 region: CASSPWGRSNEQYF. In DNA form, the CDR3 reads TGTGCCAGCTCACCGTGGGGGAGGTCCAACGAGCAGTACTTC.

This clone was detected only a few times. CDR3 sequence (DNA): TGTGCCAGCAGCCCGACCGGGAGCTCCTACAATGAGCAGTTCTTC. Translation: CASSPTGSSYNEQFF. The gene calls are TRBV6-2 or TRBV6-3 and TRBJ2-1, with D perhaps matching TRBD2 (6 bases). Germline V gene data show CDR1 as MNHEY and CDR2 as SVGEGT. The CDR3 contains 15 residues. Trimming pared 6 bases from V and 0 bases from J, leaving 12 bases between.

Notes on this clone: The junction departs from the called germline gene at one end, perhaps through a read error. This CDR3 reads CASSRGLPGEETQYF. As DNA, the CDR3 is TGTGCTAGCAGCCGCGGACTCCCGGGGGAAGAGACCCAGTACTTC. The chain uses TRBV7-7 and TRBJ2-5; tentatively, D is TRBD2 (6 bases). The germline CDR1 and CDR2 sequences are SSHAT and FNYEAQ (reference sequence). The CDR3 spans 15 residues.

The V and J genes are TRBV19 and TRBJ2-7, with 12 bases identical to TRBD1. The germline V gene has CDR1 LNHDA and CDR2 SQIVND (reference sequence). The CDR3 totals 16 residues. V was clipped by 4 bases and J by 0 bases; unmatched bases: 4. The CDR3 DNA reads TGTGCCAGTAGTAGGGGACAGGGGGCAAACTCCTACGAGCAGTACTTC. Protein product: CASSRGQGANSYEQYF.

This chain joins TRBV18 and TRBJ1-5; TRBD1 matches at 8 bases. CDR1 KGHSH and CDR2 LQKENI come from the germline V gene. The CDR3 is 16 amino acids. Trimming cost V 3 bases and J 4 bases; bases outside gene matches: 8. CDR3 protein: CASSPDKQGGNQPQHF. CDR3 coding DNA: TGTGCCAGCTCACCCGACAAACAGGGGGGGAATCAGCCCCAGCATTTT.

V is TRBV2 and J is TRBJ1-1; 7 nucleotides match TRBD1. In germline, CDR1 is SNHLY, CDR2 FYNNEI. There are 13 residues in the CDR3. Trimming took 8 bases from V and 4 from J; bases not matched to a gene: 7. The CDR3 loop reads CASGRQGITEAFF. The CDR3 nucleotides read TGTGCCAGCGGCCGACAGGGAATCACTGAAGCTTTCTTT.